This TCR beta chain was captured by sequencing in a study of blood T cell repertoires in COVID-19 (dated by TCRdb to about 2020). Describing the broader study: Samples from collaborators originated in the United States, Italy and Spain and spanned both the acute and convalescent phases of COVID-19. The prospective study material was composed of cDNA or gDNA derived from T cells, B-cell-depleted T cells, or PBMCs. The dataset comprised deeply sampled blood TCRbeta repertoires from subjects exposed to, actively infected with, or recovered from COVID-19. The repertoires were made available in a free public database intended to serve as a resource for research on the immune response to SARS-CoV-2. The samples were drawn from two sources: the first 160 participants of the ongoing ImmuneRACE study, and 1,200 or so subjects contributed by 6 global collaborators. A de-identified subject ID, COVID-19 status, age in years and sex were almost always included in the sample metadata. Where HLA class I and class II types were available, the types were taken from metadata supplied by the sample provider, not from assay-based typing. The paper's findings and limits, for the study overall: The quantity of clinical and demographic metadata differed by source and by participant and was supplied without curation.

The trim is 2 bases for V and 4 bases for J, with a gap of 9 bases between the germline ends. Measured from the cysteine to the phenylalanine, the CDR3 is 14 residues long. The DNA shown is the 42-base CDR3, in frame from base 1. Taken from the germline V gene, the CDR1 and CDR2 loops are KGHSH and LQKENI. TCRbeta CDR3 regions were amplified from genomic DNA using the immunoSEQ Assay, a bias-controlled multiplex PCR. The study's own analysis went as follows. The number of nucleated cells in each sample was estimated from the amplification of reference gene primers within the assay. To quantify the absolute abundance of each unique TCRbeta CDR3 rearrangement, sequence reads were collapsed and filtered. For each sample, productive Simpson clonality was calculated as the square root of Simpson's diversity index across productive rearrangements. Not all clones reach the TCRdb copy of this immuneACCESS table, which keeps in-frame sequences only. Checked studies attribute under half of the gap to unresolved V genes and leave the rest unexplained. D and trimming come from the DNA, and the V and J calls and clone size come from that table. The sample yields around 360,000 clones; more than 70% were counted once. Jointly, the top ten make up more than 9% of the sample.

With regard to this clone: The specificity of this receptor is unknown. Base quality data are lacking; no much larger clone is found one base away. Other DNA sequences within the sample encode an identical CDR3.

One collaborating source in Seattle enrolled patients during active infection and followed them longitudinally through the course of disease. Whole blood was collected in K2EDTA tubes by collaborating institutions according to the institutions' own protocols. For TCRbeta analysis, collaborators shipped samples as frozen whole blood, isolated PBMCs, or DNA extracted from either of those sample types. Sequencing was done on a sample of peripheral blood. This receptor was taken from a woman in her twenties or thirties with COVID-19, enrolled during active disease. The sequence links TRBV18 to TRBJ1-5; possibly the D gene is TRBD1, per 5 matching bases. The CDR3 in this case is CASSPGQGNQPQHF. The sequenced DNA: TGTGCCAGCTCACCAGGGCAGGGTAATCAGCCCCAGCATTTT.